One and the same sample provided the 21 T cell receptor beta chains below, sequenced in a study of blood T cell repertoires in COVID-19. Using immunoSEQ multiplex PCR, the repertoire was profiled, and TCRdb retains in-frame clones only, with some absent. The sample has approximately 500,000 clones; approximately 85% are singletons. The source material was peripheral blood. These receptors were obtained from a human donor in a cohort sampled during active COVID-19.

This clone was picked up a small number of times. The V gene is TRBV2, the J gene TRBJ1-1; 7 nucleotides line up with TRBD1. There are 16 residues in the CDR3. V shed 5 bases and J 1 base; nucleotides not matched to a gene: 10. Germline assignment: CDR1 SNHLY and CDR2 FYNNEI. The CDR3 loop reads CASSSRSGQTNTEAFF. In DNA form, the CDR3 reads TGTGCCAGCAGTTCTAGGTCGGGACAGACGAACACTGAAGCTTTCTTT.

The rearrangement joins TRBV18 to TRBJ1-1; unclear D gene. This CDR3 has 14 residues. V shed 2 bases and J shed 0 bases, with 7 bases lying between them. Germline CDR1 KGHSH, CDR2 LQKENI. CDR3 bases: TGTGCCAGCTCACCAACAGCCTTGAACACTGAAGCTTTCTTT. It yields the protein CASSPTALNTEAFF.

This chain connects TRBV7-2 to TRBJ2-5; D may be TRBD2 (5 bases). The CDR3 covers 14 residues. Germline V gene lookup returns CDR1 SGHTA and CDR2 FQGNSA. The V end was cut by 1 base, the J end by 4 bases, with 10 bases between. DNA for the CDR3: TGTGCCAGCAGCTTAGAGTCGGCGGGAGAGACCCAGTACTTC. It specifies CASSLESAGETQYF.

CDR3 protein: CASSPRQGGEAFF. The CDR3 DNA reads as TGTGCCAGCAGCCCTCGACAGGGCGGGGAGGCTTTCTTT. This sequence joins TRBV3-1 (or the pseudogene TRBV3-2) and TRBJ1-1, with 7 bases matching TRBD1. The ends lost 4 bases at V and 11 bases at J; junction bases unmatched: 10. The CDR3 covers 13 residues. Per the germline V gene, CDR1 is LGHDT and CDR2 is YNNKEL (reference sequence).

The V and J genes are TRBV12-5 and TRBJ2-3, with D maybe TRBD1 (6 bases). Germline V CDR1 and CDR2: LGHNT, FRNRAP. The CDR3 is 15 residues long. V lost 8 bases and J lost 5, with 20 bases in between. This CDR3 reads CASSRTEGGGDTQYF. The CDR3, as DNA: TGTGCTAGTTCCCGGACGGAAGGGGGTGGAGATACGCAGTATTTT.

The gene calls are TRBV10-3 and TRBJ1-2; 7 nucleotides match TRBD1. Germline lookup yields CDR1 ENHRY and CDR2 SYGVKD. With 4 bases clipped from V and 2 bases from J, the junction kept 4 bases outside the gene matches. CDR3 length equals 14 residues. The CDR3 DNA sequence: TGTGCCATCAGTGGTGCAGGGGGAAACTATGGCTACACCTTC. Protein sequence: CAISGAGGNYGYTF.

The chain employs TRBV18 and TRBJ1-4; D is possibly TRBD1 (6 bases). Germline V gives CDR1 KGHSH, CDR2 LQKENI. The CDR3 runs to 15 residues. The V end was cut by 3 bases, the J end by 12 bases, with 20 bases between. The CDR3 region has the DNA TGTGCCAGCTCACCTACAGGGAACGTGGGATTGGAACTGTTTTTT. It codes for CASSPTGNVGLELFF.

Turning to this clone: One end of the junction does not line up with germline, which may come from a read error. This sequence joins TRBV6-5 and TRBJ2-2; D may be TRBD1 (5 bases). The CDR3 spans 16 residues. From germline, CDR1 is MNHEY and CDR2 SVGAGI. The CDR3 loop is CASSNSRAPNTGELFF. CDR3 coding DNA: TGTGCCAGCAGTAACTCCAGGGCACCGAACACCGGGGAGCTGTTTTTT.

The rearrangement joins TRBV27 to TRBJ2-7; 10 nucleotides agree with TRBD1. The CDR3 runs 12 residues. Germline CDR1 is MNHEY and CDR2 is SMNVEV (reference sequence). Germline trimming cut 4 bases from V and 8 bases from J; bases unmatched to any gene: 2. The CDR3 DNA reads TGTGCCAGCAGTTCGGACAGGGGGAAGCAGTACTTC. It codes for CASSSDRGKQYF.

This chain joins TRBV9 and TRBJ2-6; a weak D match, TRBD1 (6 bases). Germline V gene lookup returns CDR1 SGDLS and CDR2 YYNGEE. Trimming took off 0 bases at V and 1 base at J, with 14 bases between the two ends. The CDR3 covers 18 residues. CDR3 protein: CASSVDRVKRSGANVLTF. In nucleotides, the CDR3 is TGTGCCAGCAGCGTAGACAGGGTGAAAAGGTCTGGGGCCAACGTCCTGACTTTC.

The rearrangement uses TRBV12-3 or TRBV12-4 and TRBJ1-2; no clear D gene. CDR3 length equals 13 residues. Trimming stripped 1 base from V and 8 bases from J, with 11 bases between. The CDR3 loop is CASSLVPERGYTF. Here the CDR3 DNA reads TGTGCCAGCAGTTTAGTGCCCGAACGGGGCTACACCTTC.

The chain has TRBV2 and TRBJ2-1; 9 bases are shared with TRBD2. Trimming took 4 bases from V and 8 from J; bases not matched to a gene: 6. This CDR3 has 14 residues. CDR1 is SNHLY, CDR2 FYNNEI, per germline. The DNA for the CDR3 is TGTGCCAGCAGTGTGACTAGCGGCATGGATGAGCAGTTCTTC. This translates into CASSVTSGMDEQFF.

The chain is built from TRBV24-1 and TRBJ1-3; 7 nucleotides agree with TRBD1. The germline V gene encodes CDR1 KGHDR and CDR2 SFDVKD. The CDR3 runs to 16 residues. Trimming cost V 4 bases and J 0 bases; bases outside gene matches: 5. CDR3 loop: CATSEGTALSGNTIYF. CDR3 in DNA: TGTGCCACCAGTGAGGGGACAGCTCTCTCTGGAAACACCATATATTTT.

This clone was observed a few times. The rearrangement links TRBV28 to TRBJ1-2; no clear D gene. Between the trimmed V and J ends, which lost 6 bases and 3 bases, there was a span of 17 bases. This CDR3 contains 15 residues. The germline V gene encodes CDR1 MDHEN and CDR2 SYDVKM. CDR3 protein: CASSLSMEAHYGYTF. CDR3 DNA: TGTGCCAGCAGCCTGTCGATGGAGGCCCACTATGGCTACACCTTC.

The V and J genes are TRBV7-3 and TRBJ1-2; TRBD1 matches 10 bases. The length of the CDR3 is 15 residues. V was clipped by 5 bases and J by 4 bases; unmatched bases: 7. Germline loops: CDR1 SGHTA, CDR2 FQGTGA. The CDR3 reads CASSPTGGVPYGYTF. DNA for the CDR3: TGTGCCAGCAGCCCGACAGGGGGCGTACCCTATGGCTACACCTTC. Looking up the rest from reference TRBV7-3 and TRBJ1-2 gives the full variable domain: GAGVSQTPSNKVTEKGKYVELRCDPISGHTALYWYRQSLGQGPEFLIYFQGTGAADDSGLPNDRFFAVRPEGSVSTLKIQRTERGDSAVYLCASSPTGGVPYGYTFGSGTRLTVV.

The chain recombines TRBV5-1 with TRBJ2-3; 7 positions match TRBD1. Germline values: CDR1 SGHRS, CDR2 YFSETQ. This CDR3 spans 15 amino acids. Trimming at V came to 4 bases and at J to 2 bases, leaving 7 bases not matched to a gene. The CDR3 protein is CASSHLQGPTDTQYF. The CDR3 DNA follows: TGCGCCAGCAGCCATCTACAGGGGCCCACAGATACGCAGTATTTT.

The chain joins TRBV2 to TRBJ2-7; 7 bases map to TRBD1. The CDR3 covers 11 residues. Germline assignment: CDR1 SNHLY and CDR2 FYNNEI. CDR3 loop: CVSSTGSEQYF. In nucleotides, the CDR3 is TGTGTCTCTTCGACAGGGTCCGAGCAGTACTTC.

The rearrangement joins TRBV4-1 to TRBJ2-4, with D possibly being TRBD2 (7 bases). V lost 4 bases, J lost 4 bases, and 14 bases lay in between. The CDR3 is 15 residues long. Germline CDR1 reads MGHRA; CDR2 reads YSYEKL. Here the CDR3 reads CASSRGGVSKNIQYF. The CDR3 nucleotides are TGCGCCAGCAGCCGAGGGGGGGTATCGAAAAACATTCAGTACTTC.

The gene calls are TRBV15 and TRBJ1-2; D may be TRBD1 (5 bases). The CDR3 spans 14 residues. Trimming took off 2 bases at V and 4 bases at J, with 11 bases between the two ends. Germline assignment: CDR1 LNHNV and CDR2 YYDKDF (reference sequence). CDR3 region: CATSRRGTSYGYTF. The CDR3, as DNA: TGTGCCACCAGCAGACGGGGGACCTCCTATGGCTACACCTTC.

The chain combines TRBV9 with TRBJ2-5, with 10 nucleotides matching TRBD2. The CDR3 totals 16 residues. CDR1 is SGDLS, CDR2 YYNGEE, per germline. Trimming cost V 4 bases and J 1 base; bases outside gene matches: 7. The CDR3 spells CASSPNSGRVQETQYF. DNA for the CDR3: TGTGCCAGCAGCCCGAACAGCGGGAGGGTCCAAGAGACCCAGTACTTC.

This chain connects TRBV18 to TRBJ2-5; TRBD1 is a possible D gene (5 bases). CDR1 is KGHSH, CDR2 LQKENI, per germline. The CDR3 consists of 13 residues. V shed 1 base and J shed 5 bases, with 8 bases lying between them. The CDR3 here is CASSPRAGETQYF. For the CDR3, the DNA is TGTGCCAGCTCACCACGCGCAGGGGAGACCCAGTACTTC.